This entry lists 25 T cell receptor beta chains sequenced from one sample in a study of CD8+ T cells in alopecia areata (dated by TCRdb to the late 2010s). The library was generated by the immunoSEQ multiplex PCR assay. RNA was extracted from all samples and reverse transcribed into cDNA as template for TCR sequencing. The source is immuneACCESS, and TCRdb retained only in-frame sequences with V and J called. Part of the clones is not carried over; for the studies checked, unresolved V genes explain less than half of this, and the remainder is unexplained. Here the sample has under 200,000 clones; 60% occur a single time. The ten largest clones take up 12% to 15% of the sample. The time point label for this specimen denotes: about 25 weeks on oral tofacitinib. In the paper's terms, the treatment or condition label means: oral pan-JAK inhibitor, 5-10 mg twice daily. The sequences come from CD4+ T cells sorted from blood, collected at week 24, from a patient treated with tofacitinib. The receptors derive from a human donor with alopecia areata.

The chain employs TRBV10-3 and TRBJ1-5; tentative D call: TRBD1 (6 bases). The germline gives CDR1 ENHRY, CDR2 SYGVKD. V shed 3 bases and J shed 6 bases, with 12 bases lying between them. The CDR3 is 14 residues long. For the CDR3, the DNA is TGTGCCATCAGTGAACAGGGTGTGGGTCAGCCCCAGCATTTT. Translated: CAISEQGVGQPQHF.

The chain has TRBV29-1 and TRBJ1-1; 7 bases align to TRBD1. With 6 bases clipped from V and 5 bases from J, the junction kept 9 bases outside the gene matches. This CDR3 contains 13 residues. CDR1 and CDR2 from the germline V gene are SQVTM and ANQGSEA. The chain's CDR3 is CSVGTAFGTEAFF. The CDR3 bases are TGCAGCGTCGGGACAGCTTTCGGGACTGAAGCTTTCTTT. The full variable domain, in which reference TRBV29-1 and TRBJ1-1 provide the parts outside the CDR3, is SAVISQKPSRDICQRGTSLTIQCQVDSQVTMMFWYRQQPGQSLTLIATANQGSEATYESGFVIDKFPISRPNLTFSTLTVSNMSPEDSSIYLCSVGTAFGTEAFFGQGTRLTVV.

In its sample, this clone was seen once. This rearrangement joins TRBV10-3 to TRBJ1-2; D might be TRBD1 (5 bases). Trimming took off 8 bases at V and 0 bases at J, with 7 bases between the two ends. CDR1 is ENHRY, CDR2 SYGVKD, per germline. The CDR3 length is 12 residues. The chain's CDR3 is CAIQGANYGYTF. CDR3 DNA sequence: TGTGCCATCCAGGGAGCTAACTATGGCTACACCTTC.

The rearrangement links TRBV5-1 to TRBJ2-7, with D maybe TRBD1 (5 bases). The CDR3 is made up of 15 amino acids. Germline CDR1 reads SGHRS; CDR2 reads YFSETQ. The V gene lost 0 bases and the J gene lost 7 bases, with 17 bases spanning the gap. CDR3 region: CASSLDPGLRNEQYF. Here the CDR3 DNA reads TGCGCCAGCAGCTTGGACCCAGGGTTGAGGAATGAGCAGTACTTC.

The V gene is TRBV29-1, the J gene TRBJ2-7; D not resolved. Germline CDR1 reads SQVTM; CDR2 reads ANQGSEA. The CDR3 extends over 13 amino acids. Trimming removed 4 bases from V and 5 bases from J, with 15 bases in between. Here the CDR3 DNA reads TGCAGCGTTGGCCAACCCTGGGCCGACGAGCAGTACTTC. The encoded protein is CSVGQPWADEQYF.

The rearrangement joins TRBV25-1 to TRBJ1-5; unclear D gene. The V end was cut by 4 bases, the J end by 6 bases, with 16 bases between. This CDR3 is built from 15 residues. From germline, CDR1 is MGHDK and CDR2 SYGVNS. The CDR3 nucleotides are TGTGCCAGCAGTGGCCCGAGCGACACCATTCAGCCCCAGCATTTT. This codes for CASSGPSDTIQPQHF.

The chain employs TRBV5-1 and TRBJ2-7, with D perhaps matching TRBD2 (6 bases). The CDR3 runs to 15 residues. Trimming took off 0 bases at V and 3 bases at J, with 13 bases between the two ends. Germline V gene data show CDR1 as SGHRS and CDR2 as YFSETQ. CDR3 in amino acids: CASSLDGGKLYEQYF. CDR3 bases: TGCGCCAGCAGCTTGGACGGAGGGAAGCTCTACGAGCAGTACTTC. The whole variable domain, filled in from reference TRBV5-1 and TRBJ2-7, reads KAGVTQTPRYLIKTRGQQVTLSCSPISGHRSVSWYQQTPGQGLQFLFEYFSETQRNKGNFPGRFSGRQFSNSRSEMNVSTLELGDSALYLCASSLDGGKLYEQYFGPGTRLTVT.

This rearrangement joins TRBV6-1 to TRBJ1-5, with a possible D match to TRBD1 (6 bases). Germline loops: CDR1 MNHNS, CDR2 SASEGT. The V end lost 6 bases, the J end lost 3 bases, and 15 bases lay between the germline ends. The CDR3 consists of 15 residues. Here the CDR3 reads CASRGKGTNNQPQHF. CDR3 bases: TGTGCCAGCAGGGGAAAGGGGACAAACAATCAGCCCCAGCATTTT.

The chain uses TRBV9 and TRBJ2-4, with D perhaps matching TRBD2 (5 bases). The V end lost 0 bases, the J end lost 8 bases, and 6 bases lay between the germline ends. This CDR3 region has 12 residues. Germline CDR1 and CDR2: SGDLS and YYNGEE. CDR3 region: CASSVVGDIQYF. CDR3 coding DNA: TGTGCCAGCAGCGTAGTCGGGGACATTCAGTACTTC.

V usage is TRBV2 and J usage is TRBJ1-1; 10 bases line up with TRBD1. The length of the CDR3 is 14 residues. Losses at the gene ends were 5 bases for V and 4 bases for J; bases not matched to a gene: 4. Germline V gene data show CDR1 as SNHLY and CDR2 as FYNNEI. The CDR3 reads CASSYDRGPTEAFF. CDR3 in DNA: TGTGCCAGCAGTTACGACAGGGGGCCCACTGAAGCTTTCTTT.

The chain links TRBV5-1 to TRBJ2-5; TRBD2 matches 10 bases. Trimming cost V 7 bases and J 2 bases; bases outside gene matches: 5. CDR3 size: 14 residues. CDR1 is SGHRS and CDR2 is YFSETQ in the germline V gene. The CDR3 sequence is CASRAGGTQETQYF. The CDR3 nucleotides read TGCGCCAGCCGAGCGGGGGGGACGCAAGAGACCCAGTACTTC.

The chain uses TRBV29-1 and TRBJ2-2; 7 bases align to TRBD1. J gave up 4 bases and V 4 bases, and 9 bases lay outside the gene matches. This CDR3 spans 15 amino acids. Looked up from germline, CDR1 is SQVTM and CDR2 is ANQGSEA. The DNA for the CDR3 is TGCAGCGTTGTCACACAGGGGTCTGGCACCGGGGAGCTGTTTTTT. It specifies CSVVTQGSGTGELFF.

V usage is TRBV29-1 and J usage is TRBJ1-1; D not resolved. CDR1 is SQVTM and CDR2 is ANQGSEA in the germline V gene. This CDR3 comprises 13 residues. V lost 7 bases and J lost 4, with 16 bases in between. For the CDR3, the DNA is TGCAGCGCCGAAGGGCAAATCACCACTGAAGCTTTCTTT. The encoded protein is CSAEGQITTEAFF.

V is TRBV15 and J is TRBJ2-5, with D uncertain. Trimming took off 1 base at V and 2 bases at J, with 5 bases between the two ends. Per the germline V gene, CDR1 is LNHNV and CDR2 is YYDKDF (reference sequence). The CDR3 is 13 residues long. The CDR3 DNA reads as TGTGCCACCAGCAGAGTGCGGCAAGAGACCCAGTACTTC. This sequence encodes CATSRVRQETQYF.

This clone was seen more than once but under ten times. The V and J genes are TRBV29-1 and TRBJ1-2; D is unclear. Trimming stripped 0 bases from V and 6 bases from J, with 17 bases between. This CDR3 is built from 15 residues. Germline assignment: CDR1 SQVTM and CDR2 ANQGSEA. This chain's CDR3 is CSVEDQGRHGDGYTF. The CDR3 DNA sequence: TGCAGCGTTGAAGATCAAGGCAGGCATGGTGATGGCTACACCTTC.

The rearrangement links TRBV6-1 to TRBJ1-2; a weak D match, TRBD1 (5 bases). V was pared by 5 bases and J by 3 bases, with 13 bases between. From germline, CDR1 is MNHNS and CDR2 SASEGT. The CDR3 loop spans 14 amino acids. This chain's CDR3 is CASSFRAKDYGYTF. In DNA form, the CDR3 reads TGTGCCAGCAGTTTCAGGGCTAAAGACTATGGCTACACCTTC.

This clone was found a few times. The V call is TRBV15, the J call TRBJ2-1; D gene uncertain. Between the trimmed V and J ends, which lost 0 bases and 6 bases, there was a span of 3 bases. Germline V lookup: CDR1 LNHNV, CDR2 YYDKDF (reference sequence). CDR3 size: 12 residues. Here the CDR3 DNA reads TGTGCCACCAGCAGAGAACCCAATGAGCAGTTCTTC. This codes for CATSREPNEQFF.

This clone was seen a few times. The same CDR3 arises from other DNA sequences in this sample as well. The chain is built from TRBV5-1 and TRBJ2-7, with TRBD1 matching over 8 bases. Germline lookup yields CDR1 SGHRS and CDR2 YFSETQ. The CDR3 sequence is 14 residues long. The trim removed 0 bases at V and 1 base at J, leaving 0 bases unmatched. The CDR3, as DNA: TGCGCCAGCAGCTTGGGACAGGGGTCCTACGAGCAGTACTTC. This codes for CASSLGQGSYEQYF. Based on the CDR3 plus reference TRBV5-1 and TRBJ2-7, the full variable domain is KAGVTQTPRYLIKTRGQQVTLSCSPISGHRSVSWYQQTPGQGLQFLFEYFSETQRNKGNFPGRFSGRQFSNSRSEMNVSTLELGDSALYLCASSLGQGSYEQYFGPGTRLTVT.

The rearrangement uses TRBV12-5 and TRBJ2-7; D is ambiguous. Trimming shortened V by 5 bases and J by 6 bases, and 11 bases separated the two germline ends. The germline CDR1 and CDR2 sequences are LGHNT and FRNRAP. CDR3 length equals 12 residues. The chain's CDR3 is CASGTGMPEQYF. DNA of the CDR3: TGTGCTAGTGGTACCGGAATGCCCGAGCAGTACTTC.

The CDR3 bases are TGTGCCAGCAGTTTAAGAAGACAGGGAGTCCAAGAGACCCAGTACTTC. Its protein is CASSLRRQGVQETQYF. The chain combines TRBV7-8 with TRBJ2-5; 7 nucleotides match TRBD1. Per germline, CDR1 SGHVS and CDR2 FQNEAQ. The CDR3 has 16 residues. J gave up 1 base and V 6 bases, and 11 bases lay outside the gene matches.

The V and J genes are TRBV25-1 and TRBJ1-2; no clear D. The germline V gene encodes CDR1 MGHDK and CDR2 SYGVNS. The V and J ends lost 7 bases and 3 bases respectively, with 6 bases between them. The CDR3 covers 11 residues. In DNA, the CDR3 is TGTGCCAGCAAAACGGACTATGGCTACACCTTC. It is translated as CASKTDYGYTF.

This chain connects TRBV5-6 to TRBJ2-3, with TRBD2 identical over 13 bases. The V gene's germline CDR1 is SGHDT and CDR2 YYEEEE. V lost 1 base to trimming and J lost 0 bases; unmatched junction nucleotides: 8. CDR3 length equals 19 residues. The CDR3 region has the DNA TGTGCCAGCAGCTTGAGGGGGACTAGCGGGGCCTACAGCACAGATACGCAGTATTTT. It is translated as CASSLRGTSGAYSTDTQYF.

The chain has TRBV29-1 and TRBJ2-1, with D possibly matching TRBD2 (6 bases). The CDR3 has 14 amino acids. With 4 bases removed from V and 6 bases from J, the gap between germline ends came to 16 bases. CDR1 is SQVTM and CDR2 is ANQGSEA in the germline V gene. The CDR3 coding sequence is TGCAGCGTTGTGGCGGGACTTCATGCCAATGAGCAGTTCTTC. Protein product: CSVVAGLHANEQFF.

Only a few counts were recorded for this clone. The chain couples TRBV7-7 to TRBJ2-2; D remains ambiguous. Trimming pared 5 bases from V and 4 bases from J, leaving 17 bases between. Germline V CDR1 and CDR2: SSHAT, FNYEAQ (reference sequence). The CDR3 has 16 amino acids. As DNA, the CDR3 is TGTGCCAGCAGCCCCTCCGCCAACATCGGCACCGGGGAGCTGTTTTTT. It is translated as CASSPSANIGTGELFF.

This chain uses TRBV29-1 with TRBJ2-1, with D unresolved. V dropped 1 base and J dropped 15 bases, with 13 bases sitting between them. Germline values: CDR1 SQVTM, CDR2 ANQGSEA. The CDR3 consists of 11 residues. The CDR3 region is CSVEVLRKGFF. The CDR3 DNA follows: TGCAGCGTTGAAGTTTTGCGCAAGGGGTTCTTC.